These 4 T cell receptor beta chains were all obtained from the same sample, sequenced in a study of blood T cell repertoires in COVID-19. Assay: immunoSEQ multiplex PCR; the TCRdb copy retains only in-frame clones and omits some. The sample has roughly 30,000 clones, around 85% seen once. The sequenced sample consisted of peripheral blood. The receptors stem from a human donor in a cohort sampled during active COVID-19.

CDR3 amino acids: CSVRGQGVPYNEQFF. The DNA of the CDR3 is TGCAGCGTCCGAGGACAGGGGGTCCCCTACAATGAGCAGTTCTTC. The rearrangement uses TRBV29-1 and TRBJ2-1, with 10 bases fitting TRBD1. J was trimmed by 2 bases and V by 6 bases; bases with no gene match: 7. Germline loops: CDR1 SQVTM, CDR2 ANQGSEA. CDR3 length: 15 amino acids.

The chain carries TRBV7-9 and TRBJ1-5; 7 bases are a match to TRBD1. Germline trimming cut 5 bases from V and 0 bases from J; bases unmatched to any gene: 4. This CDR3 has 15 residues. Germline assignment: CDR1 SEHNR and CDR2 FQNEAQ (reference sequence). Written as DNA, the CDR3 is TGTGCCAGCAGCCCAGACAGGGATAGCAATCAGCCCCAGCATTTT. Translating it yields CASSPDRDSNQPQHF.

This clone came up once. The V and J genes are TRBV11-3 and TRBJ2-7; D is unresolved. The CDR3 totals 15 residues. V lost 0 bases and J lost 1, with 10 bases in between. CDR1 and CDR2 from the germline V gene are SGHNT and YENEEA. As DNA, the CDR3 is TGTGCCAGCAGCTTAGATATGGCGGATTCCTACGAGCAGTACTTC. Translation: CASSLDMADSYEQYF.

The J gene is TRBJ2-2, the V gene TRBV19; the D gene is possibly TRBD1 (5 bases). V shed 4 bases and J shed 3 bases, with 12 bases lying between them. This CDR3 spans 15 amino acids. Germline V CDR1 and CDR2: LNHDA, SQIVND (reference sequence). The CDR3: CASSRGDRYTGELFF. The CDR3 bases are TGTGCCAGTAGTAGGGGTGACAGATACACCGGGGAGCTGTTTTTT.